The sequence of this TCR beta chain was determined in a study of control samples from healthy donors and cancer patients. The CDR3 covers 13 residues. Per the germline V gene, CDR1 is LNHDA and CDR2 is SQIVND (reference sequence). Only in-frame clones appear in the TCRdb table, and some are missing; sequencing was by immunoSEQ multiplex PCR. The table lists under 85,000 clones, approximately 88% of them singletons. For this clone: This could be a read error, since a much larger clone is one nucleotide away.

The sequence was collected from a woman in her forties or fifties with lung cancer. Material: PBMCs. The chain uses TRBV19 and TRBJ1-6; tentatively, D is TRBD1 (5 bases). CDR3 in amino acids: CASKRTGDSLLHF. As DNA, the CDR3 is TGTGCCAGTAAACGAACAGGAGATTCACTCCTCCACTTT.